This entry concerns a single TCR beta chain. Antigen unknown. This sample was taken from a study of cytotoxic CD8 clonotypes in ibrutinib-treated CLL. Study observations and caveats: Clonality increased with ibrutinib response but returned toward baseline at progression. Clonality was higher at baseline than in age-matched healthy donors and tracked circulating CD8+ T-cell counts. Sustained-remission and progressing patients had different sampling times.

TCRdb's table, derived via immunoSEQ multiplex PCR, lists solely in-frame clones and lacks some. Altogether about 130,000 clones are present, 84% being singletons, with the ten largest covering less than 4%. The sequence came from a human donor with chronic lymphocytic leukemia. The sample in question was PBMCs, obtained after 24 months of ibrutinib treatment.

The CDR3: CASSFADYGYTF. The DNA of the CDR3 is TGTGCCAGCAGTTTCGCGGACTATGGCTACACCTTC. The chain recombines TRBV28 with TRBJ1-2; D remains unclear. The CDR3 runs 12 residues. Germline V gene sequence: CDR1 MDHEN, CDR2 SYDVKM. V gave up 3 bases and J gave up 3 bases, with 5 bases separating them.